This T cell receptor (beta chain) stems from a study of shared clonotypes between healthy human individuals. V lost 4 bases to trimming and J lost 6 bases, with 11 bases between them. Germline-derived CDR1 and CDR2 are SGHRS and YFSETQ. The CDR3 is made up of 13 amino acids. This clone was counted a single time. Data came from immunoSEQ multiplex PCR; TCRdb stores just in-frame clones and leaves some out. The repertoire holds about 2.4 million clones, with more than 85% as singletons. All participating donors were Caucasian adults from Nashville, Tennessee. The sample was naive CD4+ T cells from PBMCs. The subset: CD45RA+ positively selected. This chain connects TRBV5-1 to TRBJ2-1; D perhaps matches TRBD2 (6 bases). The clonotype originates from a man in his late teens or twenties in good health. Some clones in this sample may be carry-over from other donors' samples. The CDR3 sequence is CASSAGMTNEQFF. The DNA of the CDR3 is TGCGCCAGCAGCGCGGGAATGACCAATGAGCAGTTCTTC. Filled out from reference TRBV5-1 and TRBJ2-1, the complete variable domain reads KAGVTQTPRYLIKTRGQQVTLSCSPISGHRSVSWYQQTPGQGLQFLFEYFSETQRNKGNFPGRFSGRQFSNSRSEMNVSTLELGDSALYLCASSAGMTNEQFFGPGTRLTVL.